The clone carrying this T cell receptor beta chain was counted only a few times. The target antigen is unknown. Since the CDR3 does not end with the conserved phenylalanine or tryptophan, this likely comes from a read error. Because the CDR3's place on the DNA is in doubt, the DNA is left out and the CDR3 is given as listed by TCRdb. Germline-derived CDR1 and CDR2 are LNHDA and SQIVND (reference sequence). Including both end residues, the CDR3 is 11 amino acids long. These data belong to a study of T cell clones after liver transplantation. Overall study: Third-party-reactive TCRbeta sequences from pre-transplant mixed lymphocyte reactions served as antigen-independent comparators. Tolerant meant at least one year fully off immunosuppression without liver enzymes above twice normal.

The study's findings and limits: Graft donor-reactive T cells may have migrated into the graft rather than being deleted. A larger donor-reactive than third-party decline suggested partial antigen-specific deletion.

Sequenced by immunoSEQ multiplex PCR; TCRdb stores in-frame clones only, minus some. The data contain roughly 72,000 clones, roughly 84% of them singletons. Sequencing used CD4+ T cells from blood, obtained around 50 months after liver transplant. The chain employs TRBV19 and TRBJ2-7. The TCR originated in a human patient who received a liver transplant. The T cells may partly be graft donor cells. The CDR3 spells CASSTGDGPQL.